The present entry profiles one T cell receptor beta chain with its context. The antigen remains unidentified. Germline CDR1 reads SGHTA; CDR2 reads FQGNSA. CDR3 length: 16 residues. Trimming removed 5 bases from V and 4 bases from J, with 17 bases in between. TCRdb fed the 5' RACE reads into MiXCR, producing one record per CDR3 protein. Of 750,000 to 850,000 distinct CDR3 sequences in the sample, roughly 12% were seen once. This specimen belongs to a study of CD8 T cells in ankylosing spondylitis. Findings of the study overall: Ankylosing spondylitis blood seemed to carry a telltale TCR beta motif made of under 10 highly homologous variants. Clones linked to disease were reported to show significant enrichment in matched ankylosing spondylitis synovial fluid.

The V call is TRBV7-2, the J call TRBJ2-2, with D possibly TRBD2 on 5 matching bases. Sequencing was performed on blood, either unsorted or a sorted T cell fraction (not recorded which). The source of this sequence is a male donor with ankylosing spondylitis. In DNA, the CDR3 is TGTGCCAGCAGCCCTCCCTCGGGAAGAGTCACCGGGGAGCTGTTTTTT. It encodes CASSPPSGRVTGELFF.